Listed below are T cell receptor beta chains from one sample, sequenced in a study of regulatory T cells in long-lasting Graves disease. TCRdb re-called the multiplex PCR reads through MiXCR, storing one row per CDR3 protein. The data hold 400,000 to 500,000 distinct CDR3 sequences, with around a fifth observed a single time. The input for sequencing was peripheral blood mononuclear cells (PBMCs), taken when the disease was refractory, from a patient treated with antithyroid drugs. Receptors were obtained from a female donor with Graves disease. Each CDR3 is given without its conserved first and last residue.

13	TRBV7-2	TRBJ2-7	AGSLNGLGPYEQY
11	TRBV28	TRBJ1-4	ASSLRRNGKLF
12	TRBV5-4	TRBJ2-5	ASSLVDREETQY
13	TRBV20-1	TRBJ2-2	SARDTGSPTGELF
12	TRBV6-5	TRBJ1-1	ASSYGAGPTEAF
13	TRBV12-3/TRBV12-4	TRBJ1-2	ASSLDSGGDYGYT
14	TRBV28	TRBJ2-5	ASSPWTGYPQETQY
11	TRBV30	TRBJ1-3	AGLRGSGNTIY
13	TRBV6-2/TRBV6-3	TRBJ2-7	ASTRGERSSYEQY
11	TRBV3-1	TRBJ2-5	ASSRGTGPTQY
12	TRBV28	TRBJ2-7	ASRPLENAYEQY
9	TRBV12-3/TRBV12-4	TRBJ1-2	ASSLNERYT
13	TRBV6-5	TRBJ2-7	ASSYRETSHYEQY
13	TRBV7-9	TRBJ1-4	ASSHFNQDKEKLF
12	TRBV28	TRBJ1-4	ASSLWARNEKLF
13	TRBV28	TRBJ1-1	ASSLGISLNTEAF
17	TRBV11-2	TRBJ2-5	ASSLVWTGAMGPQETQY
13	TRBV7-9	TRBJ2-3	ASRPRGRLGDTQY
11	TRBV19	TRBJ2-5	ASSRGIQETQY
11	TRBV29-1	TRBJ1-5	SSDREDNQPQH
12	TRBV29-1	TRBJ1-1	SVFGGGPKPEAF
12	TRBV20-1	TRBJ1-6	SATLGRINSPLH
10	TRBV28	TRBJ2-7	ASSSLTGEQY
16	TRBV7-2	TRBJ2-7	ASSLVATSGSNSYEQY
13	TRBV5-6	TRBJ1-4	ASSLKFQGTEKLF
14	TRBV7-3	TRBJ2-2	ASSRQVAGYTGELF
11	TRBV28	TRBJ1-5	ASSPQAQGPQH
12	TRBV27	TRBJ1-2	ASGRLQGGRGYT
11	TRBV7-9	TRBJ1-4	ASSFSSGTGPF
12	TRBV4-3	TRBJ1-6	ASSQDKRNSPLH
11	TRBV5-6	TRBJ2-3	ASSPDVTDTQY
11	TRBV5-1	TRBJ1-2	ASSLTRTYGYT
16	TRBV20-1	TRBJ1-4	SARDPPIAGPTNEKLF
13	TRBV7-6	TRBJ2-1	ASSLTAGTGDEQF
14	TRBV18	TRBJ1-1	ASSPPSLGSNTEAF
12	TRBV28	TRBJ2-5	ASSQRAGQETQY
11	TRBV15	TRBJ1-4	ATSRKRGEKLF
8	TRBV28	TRBJ1-2	ATRLGGYT
11	TRBV18	TRBJ1-2	ASSPTDNYGYT
11	TRBV28	TRBJ2-7	ASSPGQGYEQY
14	TRBV30	TRBJ1-1	AWSWGLQGMNTEAF
12	TRBV30	TRBJ1-6	AWSLSSYNSPLH
10	TRBV7-2	TRBJ2-5	ASSILRETQY
15	TRBV4-1	TRBJ2-2	ASSQDSTSGSTGELF
11	TRBV6-1	TRBJ1-1	ASVPHSNTEAF
13	TRBV29-1	TRBJ1-2	SVEVGPGGDYGYT